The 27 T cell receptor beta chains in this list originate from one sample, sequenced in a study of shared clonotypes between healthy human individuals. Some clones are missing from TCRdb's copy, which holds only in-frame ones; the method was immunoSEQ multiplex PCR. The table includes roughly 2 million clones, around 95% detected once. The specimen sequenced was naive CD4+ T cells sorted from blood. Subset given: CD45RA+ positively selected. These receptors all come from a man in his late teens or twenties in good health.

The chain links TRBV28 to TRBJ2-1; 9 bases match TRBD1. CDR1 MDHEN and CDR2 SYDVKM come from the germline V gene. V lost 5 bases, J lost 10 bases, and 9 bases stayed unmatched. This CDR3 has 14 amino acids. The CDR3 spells CASSPPGTGSEQFF. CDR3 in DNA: TGTGCCAGCAGTCCGCCAGGGACAGGGTCCGAGCAGTTCTTC.

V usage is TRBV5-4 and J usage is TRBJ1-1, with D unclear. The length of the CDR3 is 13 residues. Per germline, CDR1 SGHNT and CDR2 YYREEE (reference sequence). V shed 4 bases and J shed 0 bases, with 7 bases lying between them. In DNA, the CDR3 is TGTGCCAGCAGCAAGCAGTTGAACACTGAAGCTTTCTTT. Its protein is CASSKQLNTEAFF.

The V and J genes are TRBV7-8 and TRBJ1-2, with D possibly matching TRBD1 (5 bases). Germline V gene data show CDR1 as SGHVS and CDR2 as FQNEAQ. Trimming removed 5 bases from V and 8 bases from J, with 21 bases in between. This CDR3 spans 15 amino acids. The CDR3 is CASSIVRDPGRGYTF. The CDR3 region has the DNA TGTGCCAGCAGCATTGTACGGGACCCTGGTAGGGGCTACACCTTC.

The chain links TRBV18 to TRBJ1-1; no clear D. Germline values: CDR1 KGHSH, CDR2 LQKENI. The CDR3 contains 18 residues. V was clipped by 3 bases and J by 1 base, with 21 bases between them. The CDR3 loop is CASSPSVNIRASNTEAFF. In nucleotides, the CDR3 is TGTGCCAGCTCACCCTCGGTTAATATTAGAGCCTCGAACACTGAAGCTTTCTTT.

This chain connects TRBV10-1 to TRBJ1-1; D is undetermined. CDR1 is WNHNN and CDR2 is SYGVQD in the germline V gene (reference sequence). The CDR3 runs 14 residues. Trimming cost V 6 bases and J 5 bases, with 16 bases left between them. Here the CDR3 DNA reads TGCGCCAGCAGCGTACAGAGGCAAGCGACTGAAGCTTTCTTT. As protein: CASSVQRQATEAFF.

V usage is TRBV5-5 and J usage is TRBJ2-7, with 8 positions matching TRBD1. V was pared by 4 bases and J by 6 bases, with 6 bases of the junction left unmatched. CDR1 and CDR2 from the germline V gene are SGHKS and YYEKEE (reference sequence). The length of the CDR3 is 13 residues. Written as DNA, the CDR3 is TGTGCCAGCAGCCGGACAGGGTACAGCGAGCAGTACTTC. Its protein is CASSRTGYSEQYF. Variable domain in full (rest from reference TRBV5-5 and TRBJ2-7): DAGVTQSPTHLIKTRGQQVTLRCSPISGHKSVSWYQQVLGQGPQFIFQYYEKEERGRGNFPDRFSARQFPNYSSELNVNALLLGDSALYLCASSRTGYSEQYFGPGTRLTVT.

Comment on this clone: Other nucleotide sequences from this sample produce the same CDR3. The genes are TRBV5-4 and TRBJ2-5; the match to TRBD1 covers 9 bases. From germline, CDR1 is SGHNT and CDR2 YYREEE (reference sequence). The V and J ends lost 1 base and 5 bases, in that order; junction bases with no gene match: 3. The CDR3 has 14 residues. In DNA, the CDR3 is TGTGCCAGCAGCTTGACAGGGGGCGGTGAGACCCAGTACTTC. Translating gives CASSLTGGGETQYF.

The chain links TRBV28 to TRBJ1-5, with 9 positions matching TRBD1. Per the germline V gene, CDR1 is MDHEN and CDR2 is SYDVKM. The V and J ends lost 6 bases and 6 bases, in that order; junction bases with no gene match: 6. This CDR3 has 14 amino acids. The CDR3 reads CASSPGTGTQPQHF. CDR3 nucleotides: TGTGCCAGCAGCCCCGGGACAGGGACTCAGCCCCAGCATTTT.

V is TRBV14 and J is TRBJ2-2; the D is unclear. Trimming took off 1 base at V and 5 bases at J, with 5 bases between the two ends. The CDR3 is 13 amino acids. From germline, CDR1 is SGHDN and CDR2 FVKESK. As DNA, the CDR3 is TGTGCCAGCAGCCAAGTGGTGACCGGGGAGCTGTTTTTT. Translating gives CASSQVVTGELFF. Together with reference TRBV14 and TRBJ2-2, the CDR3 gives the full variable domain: EAGVTQFPSHSVIEKGQTVTLRCDPISGHDNLYWYRRVMGKEIKFLLHFVKESKQDESGMPNNRFLAERTGGTYSTLKVQPAELEDSGVYFCASSQVVTGELFFGEGSRLTVL.

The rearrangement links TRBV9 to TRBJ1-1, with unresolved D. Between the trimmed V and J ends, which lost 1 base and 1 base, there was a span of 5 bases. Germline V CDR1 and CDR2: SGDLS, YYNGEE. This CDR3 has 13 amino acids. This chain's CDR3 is CASSVSKNTEAFF. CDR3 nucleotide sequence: TGTGCCAGCAGCGTATCTAAGAACACTGAAGCTTTCTTT.

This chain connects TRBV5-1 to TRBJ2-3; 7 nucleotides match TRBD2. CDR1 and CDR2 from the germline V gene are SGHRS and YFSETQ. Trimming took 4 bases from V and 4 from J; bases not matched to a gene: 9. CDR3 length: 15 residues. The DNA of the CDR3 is TGCGCCAGCAGCCCGGAGGGGACTACCCCAGATACGCAGTATTTT. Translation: CASSPEGTTPDTQYF.

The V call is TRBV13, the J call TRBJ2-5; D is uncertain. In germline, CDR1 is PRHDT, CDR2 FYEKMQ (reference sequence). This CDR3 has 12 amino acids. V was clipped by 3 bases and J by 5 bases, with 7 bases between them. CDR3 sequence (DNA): TGTGCCAGCAGCTTGACGAAGGAGACCCAGTACTTC. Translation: CASSLTKETQYF.

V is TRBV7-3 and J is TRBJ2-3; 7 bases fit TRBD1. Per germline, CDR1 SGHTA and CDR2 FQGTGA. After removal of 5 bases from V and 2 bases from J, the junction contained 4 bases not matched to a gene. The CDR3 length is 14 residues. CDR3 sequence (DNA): TGTGCCAGCAGCGTCGGACAGGTCACAGATACGCAGTATTTT. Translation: CASSVGQVTDTQYF.

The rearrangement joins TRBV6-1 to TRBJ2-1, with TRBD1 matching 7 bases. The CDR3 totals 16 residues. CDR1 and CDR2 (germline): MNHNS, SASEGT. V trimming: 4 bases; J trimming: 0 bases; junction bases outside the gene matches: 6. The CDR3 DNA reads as TGTGCCAGCAGTGTAACAGGGGCGGGCTCCTACAATGAGCAGTTCTTC. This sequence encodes CASSVTGAGSYNEQFF.

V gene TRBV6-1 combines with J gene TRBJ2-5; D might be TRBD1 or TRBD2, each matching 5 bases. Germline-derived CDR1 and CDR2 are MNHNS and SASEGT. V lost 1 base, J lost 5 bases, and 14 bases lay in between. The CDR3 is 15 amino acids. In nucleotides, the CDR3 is TGTGCCAGCAGTGAAGGGAGCTGGGGGACCGAGACCCAGTACTTC. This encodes CASSEGSWGTETQYF.

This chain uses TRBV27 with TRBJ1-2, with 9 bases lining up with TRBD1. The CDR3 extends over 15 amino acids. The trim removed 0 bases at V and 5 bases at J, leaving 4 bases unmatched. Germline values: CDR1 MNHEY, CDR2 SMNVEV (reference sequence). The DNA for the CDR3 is TGTGCCAGCAGTTTATCCGGGACAGGGCCTTATGGCTACACCTTC. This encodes CASSLSGTGPYGYTF.

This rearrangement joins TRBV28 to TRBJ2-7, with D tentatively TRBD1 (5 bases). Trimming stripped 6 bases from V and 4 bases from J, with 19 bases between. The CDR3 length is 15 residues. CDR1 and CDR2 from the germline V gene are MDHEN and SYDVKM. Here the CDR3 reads CASSEPPGRAYEQYF. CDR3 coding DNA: TGTGCCAGCAGCGAGCCCCCGGGCAGGGCTTACGAGCAGTACTTC. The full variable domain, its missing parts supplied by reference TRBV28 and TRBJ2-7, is DVKVTQSSRYLVKRTGEKVFLECVQDMDHENMFWYRQDPGLGLRLIYFSYDVKMKEKGDIPEGYSVSREKKERFSLILESASTNQTSMYLCASSEPPGRAYEQYFGPGTRLTVT.

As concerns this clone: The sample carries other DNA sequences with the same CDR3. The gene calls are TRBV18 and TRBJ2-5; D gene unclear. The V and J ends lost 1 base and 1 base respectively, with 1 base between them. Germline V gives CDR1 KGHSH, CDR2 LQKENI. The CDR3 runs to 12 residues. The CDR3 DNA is TGTGCCAGCTCACCACGCCAAGAGACCCAGTACTTC. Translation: CASSPRQETQYF.

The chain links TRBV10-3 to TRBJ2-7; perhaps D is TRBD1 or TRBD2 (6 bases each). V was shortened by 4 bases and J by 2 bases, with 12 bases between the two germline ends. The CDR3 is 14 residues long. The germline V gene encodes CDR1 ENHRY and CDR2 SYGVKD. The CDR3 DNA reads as TGTGCCATCAGTGGGGGGGCAGGACCCTACGAGCAGTACTTC. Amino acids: CAISGGAGPYEQYF.

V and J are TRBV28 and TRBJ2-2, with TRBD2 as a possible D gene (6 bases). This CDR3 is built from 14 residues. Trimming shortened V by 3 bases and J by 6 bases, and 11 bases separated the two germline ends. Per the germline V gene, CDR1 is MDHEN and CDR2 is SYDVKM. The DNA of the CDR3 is TGTGCCAGCAGTTTTCACGGGGGAGCCGGGGAGCTGTTTTTT. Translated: CASSFHGGAGELFF.

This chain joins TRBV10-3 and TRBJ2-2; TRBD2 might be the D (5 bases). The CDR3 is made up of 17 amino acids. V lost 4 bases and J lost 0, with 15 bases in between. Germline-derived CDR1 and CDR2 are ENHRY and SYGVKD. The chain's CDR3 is CAISGGLIRTNTGELFF. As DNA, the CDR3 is TGTGCCATCAGTGGAGGACTGATACGAACGAACACCGGGGAGCTGTTTTTT.

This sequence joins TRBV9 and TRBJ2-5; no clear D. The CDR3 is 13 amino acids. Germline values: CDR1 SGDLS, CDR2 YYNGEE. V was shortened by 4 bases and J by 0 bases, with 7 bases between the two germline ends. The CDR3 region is CASSPTYQETQYF. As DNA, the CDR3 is TGTGCCAGCAGCCCAACGTACCAAGAGACCCAGTACTTC.

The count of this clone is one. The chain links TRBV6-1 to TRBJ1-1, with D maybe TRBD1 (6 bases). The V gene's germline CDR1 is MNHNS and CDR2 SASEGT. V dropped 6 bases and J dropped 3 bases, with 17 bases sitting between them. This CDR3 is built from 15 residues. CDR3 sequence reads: CASSASGDWDTEAFF. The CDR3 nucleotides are TGTGCCAGCAGCGCATCAGGGGATTGGGACACTGAAGCTTTCTTT.

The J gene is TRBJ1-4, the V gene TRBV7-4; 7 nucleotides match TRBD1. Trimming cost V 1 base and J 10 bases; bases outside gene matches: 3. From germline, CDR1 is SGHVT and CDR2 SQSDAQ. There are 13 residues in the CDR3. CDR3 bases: TGTGCCAGCAGCTTAGGGGCAGGGGGAAAACTGTTTTTT. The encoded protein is CASSLGAGGKLFF. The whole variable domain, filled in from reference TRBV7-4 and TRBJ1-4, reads GAGVSQSPRYKVAKRGRDVALRCDSISGHVTLYWYRQTLGQGSEVLTYSQSDAQRDKSGRPSGRFSAERPERSVSTLKIQRTEQGDSAVYLCASSLGAGGKLFFGSGTQLSVL.

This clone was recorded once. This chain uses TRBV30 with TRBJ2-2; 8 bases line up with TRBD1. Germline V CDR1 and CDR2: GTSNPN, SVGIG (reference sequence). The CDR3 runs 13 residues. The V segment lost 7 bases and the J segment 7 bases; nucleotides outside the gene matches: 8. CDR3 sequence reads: CAFGTGALGELFF. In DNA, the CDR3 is TGTGCCTTCGGGACAGGAGCCCTCGGGGAGCTGTTTTTT. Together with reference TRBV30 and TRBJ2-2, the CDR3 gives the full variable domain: SQTIHQWPATLVQPVGSPLSLECTVEGTSNPNLYWYRQAAGRGLQLLFYSVGIGQISSEVPQNLSASRPQDRQFILSSKKLLLSDSGFYLCAFGTGALGELFFGEGSRLTVL.

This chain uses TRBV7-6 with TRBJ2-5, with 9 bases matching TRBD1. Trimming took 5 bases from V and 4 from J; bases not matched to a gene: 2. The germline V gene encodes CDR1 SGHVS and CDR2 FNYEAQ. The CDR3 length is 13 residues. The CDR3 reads CASSRDRAETQYF. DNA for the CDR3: TGTGCCAGCAGCCGGGACAGGGCAGAGACCCAGTACTTC.

The CDR3, as DNA: TGTGCCAGCAGTTTAGATTTCCAGCGGGGGGCCTACGAGCAGTACTTC. Translating it yields CASSLDFQRGAYEQYF. The chain couples TRBV27 to TRBJ2-7; 9 bases fit TRBD2. The CDR3 has 16 amino acids. After removal of 2 bases from V and 2 bases from J, the junction contained 7 bases not matched to a gene. Germline V gives CDR1 MNHEY, CDR2 SMNVEV (reference sequence).